The text below deals with one T cell receptor beta chain. Its antigen remains unidentified. Its ends do not fully match the called genes, so a read error is possible. Germline-derived CDR1 and CDR2 are LNHNV and YYDKDF (reference sequence). The CDR3 is made up of 16 amino acids. The record originates from a study of T cell responses to AZD1222 COVID-19 vaccine. Study-level points and caveats: The CD4 TCRs associated with vaccination extended across spike and predominated at 160-218 and 743-854.

Clones were read by immunoSEQ multiplex PCR, and TCRdb kept only the in-frame ones, dropping some. Among some 98,000 clones listed, about 90% were seen once. The gene calls are TRBV15 and TRBJ1-5; TRBD1 aligns across 9 bases. The origin of this receptor is an adult who received the AZD1222 COVID-19 vaccine. Specimen: peripheral blood, collected 28 days after the second AZD1222 dose. The CDR3 is CATSSPGAGQGTRPVF. As DNA, the CDR3 is TGTGCCACCAGCAGTCCGGGAGCCGGACAGGGGACAAGGCCAGTTTTT.